These T cell receptor beta chains were read from a single sample in a study of blood T cell repertoires in COVID-19. The repertoire was sequenced with immunoSEQ multiplex PCR; TCRdb's copy has only in-frame clones and lacks some. The table lists around 200,000 clones, 65% to 85% of them singletons, with just over 8.5% in the top ten. The material sequenced was peripheral blood. The source is a middle-aged man with active or convalescent COVID-19. Both conserved end residues are part of each CDR3. The order of the fields is D gene, clone size, V gene, J gene, CDR3 DNA, CDR3 protein. The D gene is left open where the match is weak. Clone size appears in some rows only: once, few, many, or a class for an expanded clone.

d_call: TRBD1; clone_size: once; v_call: TRBV6-5; j_call: TRBJ1-1; cdr3_nt: TGTGCCAGCAGTTACTCCGGGACAGGGGTTCGGCCTGAAGCTTTCTTT; cdr3_aa: CASSYSGTGVRPEAFF
d_call: .; clone_size: once; v_call: TRBV4-3; j_call: TRBJ1-5; cdr3_nt: TGCGCCAGCAGCCAAGATGTTTATAGCAATCAGCCCCAGCATTTT; cdr3_aa: CASSQDVYSNQPQHF
d_call: .; clone_size: .; v_call: TRBV3-1/TRBV3-2; j_call: TRBJ1-5; cdr3_nt: TGTGCCAGCAGCCAAGATGGGGGACAAAACAATCAGCCCCAGCATTTT; cdr3_aa: CASSQDGGQNNQPQHF
d_call: .; clone_size: .; v_call: TRBV5-1; j_call: TRBJ2-2; cdr3_nt: TGCGCCAGCAGCCCGCACCAGGGGTCCGGGGAGCTGTTTTTT; cdr3_aa: CASSPHQGSGELFF
d_call: .; clone_size: few; v_call: TRBV5-1; j_call: TRBJ2-7; cdr3_nt: TGCGCCAGCAGCTTCGCGACAGCCTCCTACGAGCAGTACTTC; cdr3_aa: CASSFATASYEQYF
d_call: TRBD2; clone_size: .; v_call: TRBV7-3; j_call: TRBJ2-7; cdr3_nt: TGTGCCAGCAGCCCCCGGGGGACTAGCGGGAATGAGTTGTCCTACGAGCAGTACTTC; cdr3_aa: CASSPRGTSGNELSYEQYF
d_call: .; clone_size: .; v_call: TRBV2; j_call: TRBJ2-5; cdr3_nt: TGTGCCAGCAGACTTAGGGGAAGTCAAGAGACCCAGTACTTC; cdr3_aa: CASRLRGSQETQYF
d_call: .; clone_size: .; v_call: TRBV6-1; j_call: TRBJ2-7; cdr3_nt: TGTGCCAGCAGTGAAGCGCGGCCGTACGAGCAGTACTTC; cdr3_aa: CASSEARPYEQYF
d_call: .; clone_size: .; v_call: TRBV4-2; j_call: TRBJ1-4; cdr3_nt: TGTGCCAGCAGCCAAACACCTCAGGGTAACGGTGAAAAACTGTTTTTT; cdr3_aa: CASSQTPQGNGEKLFF
d_call: TRBD2; clone_size: .; v_call: TRBV5-1; j_call: TRBJ2-7; cdr3_nt: TGCGCCAGCAGCTTGACCTCACTAGCGGGGGCCTACGAGCAGTACTTC; cdr3_aa: CASSLTSLAGAYEQYF
d_call: .; clone_size: .; v_call: TRBV24-1; j_call: TRBJ2-3; cdr3_nt: TGTGCCACCAGTGAAAGACAGGGAGGTCAGGATACGCAGTATTTT; cdr3_aa: CATSERQGGQDTQYF
d_call: .; clone_size: .; v_call: TRBV3-1/TRBV3-2; j_call: TRBJ1-1; cdr3_nt: TGTGCCAGCAGCGCAAAACTACAGGGTGAAGCTTTCTTT; cdr3_aa: CASSAKLQGEAFF
d_call: TRBD1; clone_size: once; v_call: TRBV6-5; j_call: TRBJ1-5; cdr3_nt: TGTGCCAGCAGTTACGGGACAGTGGATCAGCCCCAGCATTTT; cdr3_aa: CASSYGTVDQPQHF
d_call: TRBD1; clone_size: few; v_call: TRBV11-2; j_call: TRBJ1-6; cdr3_nt: TGTGCCAGCAGCGGGGGACAGGGGAAGTATTCACCCCTCCACTTT; cdr3_aa: CASSGGQGKYSPLHF
d_call: .; clone_size: .; v_call: TRBV21-1; j_call: TRBJ2-2; cdr3_nt: TGTGCCAGCATCCCGAGCTGGGACAAGTCCCTTAGTGTGAACACCGGGGAGCTGTTTTTT; cdr3_aa: CASIPSWDKSLSVNTGELFF
d_call: TRBD1; clone_size: .; v_call: TRBV4-2; j_call: TRBJ2-2; cdr3_nt: TGTGCCAGCAGCCAAGGACAGGGAAACGGGGAGCTGTTTTTT; cdr3_aa: CASSQGQGNGELFF
d_call: .; clone_size: .; v_call: TRBV28; j_call: TRBJ1-2; cdr3_nt: TGTGCCAGCAGTCAGCGCCATTACACCTTC; cdr3_aa: CASSQRHYTF